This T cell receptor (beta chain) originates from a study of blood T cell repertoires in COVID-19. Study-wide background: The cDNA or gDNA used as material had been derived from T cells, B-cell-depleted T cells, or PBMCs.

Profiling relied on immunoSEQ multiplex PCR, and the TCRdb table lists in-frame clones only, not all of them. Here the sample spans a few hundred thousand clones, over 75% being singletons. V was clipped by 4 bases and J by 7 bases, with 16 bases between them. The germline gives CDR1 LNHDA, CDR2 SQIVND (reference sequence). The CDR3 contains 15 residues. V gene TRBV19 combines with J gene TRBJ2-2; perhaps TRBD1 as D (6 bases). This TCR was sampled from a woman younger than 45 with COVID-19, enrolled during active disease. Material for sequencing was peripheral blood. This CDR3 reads CASSTDQGWGGELFF. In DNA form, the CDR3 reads TGTGCCAGTAGTACTGATCAGGGGTGGGGCGGGGAGCTGTTTTTT.